This is a list of T cell receptor beta chains from one sample in a study of blood T cell repertoires in COVID-19. Produced via immunoSEQ multiplex PCR; TCRdb's table is partial and in-frame only. This table has a few hundred thousand clones, around 80% appearing once. The sequenced sample was PBMCs or T cells enriched from blood (not recorded which). The source is a man aged 25 to 45 with acute COVID-19. Each CDR3 is given with its conserved first and last residue. The D gene is left open where the match is weak. Only part of the rows carry a size: once, few, many, or a class if the clone is expanded.

.	TRBD1	TRBV2	TRBJ1-2	TGTGCCAGCAGGGACAGGGGGCAGGGCTATGGCTACACCTTC	CASRDRGQGYGYTF
.	TRBD2	TRBV19	TRBJ2-1	TGTGCCAGTAGTATCACGCGGGGGGCCGTTAATGAGCAGTTCTTC	CASSITRGAVNEQFF
.	.	TRBV5-1	TRBJ2-6	TGCGCCAGCAGCTTGGATGGTAGCTTGGGTTCTGGGGCCAACGTCCTGACTTTC	CASSLDGSLGSGANVLTF
.	.	TRBV2	TRBJ2-1	TGTGCCAGCAGCGCCTCAGGGAACGAATACAATGAGCAGTTCTTC	CASSASGNEYNEQFF
.	.	TRBV4-2	TRBJ1-2	TGTGCCAGCAGCCAAAGAACACATGGCTACACCTTC	CASSQRTHGYTF
.	.	TRBV30	TRBJ1-5	TGTGCCTGGAATCTCTTCGGGGGGGTCGGGCAGCCCCAGCATTTT	CAWNLFGGVGQPQHF
.	TRBD2	TRBV7-2	TRBJ2-5	TGTGCCAGCAGCTTAGAGACTAGCCCCCAAGAGACCCAGTACTTC	CASSLETSPQETQYF
.	.	TRBV7-9	TRBJ1-2	TGTGCCAGCAGCTTAGTACAGGGAAATGGGCAAGGCTACACCTTC	CASSLVQGNGQGYTF
.	.	TRBV5-1	TRBJ1-4	TGCGCCAGCAGCCCGCGGGGAGGCGAAAAACTGTTTTTT	CASSPRGGEKLFF
once	.	TRBV4-2	TRBJ1-6	TGTGCCACCGCGTTCGAGAGGTATAATTCACCCCTCCACTTT	CATAFERYNSPLHF
.	.	TRBV19	TRBJ2-2	TGTGCCAGTAGTATATATGGCACAGGTAGTATGCGGAACACCGGGGAGCTGTTTTTT	CASSIYGTGSMRNTGELFF
once	.	TRBV6-4	TRBJ1-5	TGTGCCAGCAAGGTCGACACTCTTTTTAGCAATCAGCCCCAGCATTTT	CASKVDTLFSNQPQHF
.	TRBD1	TRBV29-1	TRBJ1-6	TGCAGCGTTGAATGGACAGGGGTGGATTCACCCCTCCACTTT	CSVEWTGVDSPLHF
.	TRBD1	TRBV29-1	TRBJ2-5	TGCAGCGTCTATCGACAGGGGAGGCAAGAGACCCAGTACTTC	CSVYRQGRQETQYF
.	.	TRBV15	TRBJ2-2	TGTGCCACCAGCAGAGATTCAGGCAAGAACGGGGAGCTGTTTTTT	CATSRDSGKNGELFF
many	.	TRBV30	TRBJ1-2	TGTGCCTGGAGGCCCCCCGGCGGGGGTAACTATGGCTACACCTTC	CAWRPPGGGNYGYTF
.	.	TRBV5-1	TRBJ1-6	TGCGCCAGCAGCTTAGACGGGTATAATTCACCCCTCCACTTT	CASSLDGYNSPLHF
.	TRBD1	TRBV6-5	TRBJ1-2	TGTGCCGTACAGACAGGGTCCTATGGCTACACCTTC	CAVQTGSYGYTF
.	TRBD1	TRBV5-6	TRBJ2-1	TGTGCCAGCAGCTTAGGGGACAGCTACAATGAGCAGTTCTTC	CASSLGDSYNEQFF
.	.	TRBV5-4	TRBJ1-2	TGTGCCAGCAGCTTGGTGAACCAAGACGAGAGGGGCTACACCTTC	CASSLVNQDERGYTF
.	TRBD1	TRBV24-1	TRBJ1-2	TGTGCCACCAGTGATACCCGGACAGGGGAGGCTGTAGGCTACACCTTC	CATSDTRTGEAVGYTF
.	.	TRBV6-1	TRBJ2-5	TGTGCCAGCAGTGAAAACAGCCTGATTTACTTC	CASSENSLIYF
.	TRBD1	TRBV5-6	TRBJ1-1	TGTGCCAGCAGCTTGGTAAGGGACAGGGGAGTTTCGGACACTGAAGCTTTCTTT	CASSLVRDRGVSDTEAFF
.	TRBD1	TRBV19	TRBJ1-6	TGTGCCAGTAGCCGGGACAGAGATAATTCACCCCTCCACTTT	CASSRDRDNSPLHF
.	TRBD2	TRBV10-3	TRBJ2-2	TGTGCCATCTCTGTGGGACTAGCGAGGACTAACACCGGGGAGCTGTTTTTT	CAISVGLARTNTGELFF
.	TRBD1	TRBV23-1	TRBJ2-3	TGCGCCAGCAGTGGGGACAGGGGGTATCGCACAGATACGCAGTATTTT	CASSGDRGYRTDTQYF
once	TRBD1	TRBV19	TRBJ1-5	TGTGCCAGTACCATGAAGACAGGGGTGAGAATTCAGCCCCAGCATTTT	CASTMKTGVRIQPQHF
.	TRBD1	TRBV3-1/TRBV3-2	TRBJ2-2	TGTGCCAGCAGCCAAACGGACAGGGGGTCCCCGGGGGAGCTGTTTTTT	CASSQTDRGSPGELFF
.	TRBD1	TRBV6-5	TRBJ2-1	TGTGCCAGCAGTTACAGGGACAGGGGTGAGCAGTTCTTC	CASSYRDRGEQFF
.	.	TRBV30	TRBJ2-1	TGTGCCTTTCGGGAGCTCTACAATGAGCAGTTCTTC	CAFRELYNEQFF
.	.	TRBV28	TRBJ2-5	TGTGCCAGCAGCCGACCGAGGGAGAGAGAGACCCAGTACTTC	CASSRPRERETQYF
.	.	TRBV7-2	TRBJ1-2	TGTGCCAGCTCGCTGGGGAGGTCTCTCGGCTATGGCTACACCTTC	CASSLGRSLGYGYTF
.	TRBD1	TRBV6-5	TRBJ1-3	TGTGCCAGCAGCAGGGGGTCAGACACCATATATTTT	CASSRGSDTIYF
.	.	TRBV5-4	TRBJ2-3	TGTGCCAGCAGCTTGGAGAGAGATACGCAGTATTTT	CASSLERDTQYF
few	.	TRBV6-5	TRBJ1-4	TGTGCCAGCAGTTACTCTGCAGGTGGGGAAAAACTGTTTTTT	CASSYSAGGEKLFF
.	.	TRBV7-3	TRBJ2-5	TGTGCCAGCAGCTTAACGAGCGGGTCCCAAGAGACCCAGTACTTC	CASSLTSGSQETQYF